A selection of T cell receptor beta chains follows, all from one sample in a study of T cell repertoires in cytomegalovirus infection. One entry per CDR3 protein results from TCRdb running MiXCR on the reads. This table holds about 890,000 distinct CDR3 sequences, roughly 31% found once. No antigen has been identified for these receptors. Sequencing was performed on cultured CD8+ T cells from PBMCs, taken from culture after CMV antigen stimulation. Receptor source: a human donor in good health (CMV status not recorded). Some clones in this sample may be carry-over from other donors' samples. Both conserved end residues are part of each CDR3.

TRBV12-5 | CASGLPSTGESHNEQFF
TRBV24-1 | CATSDSTSGGAYEQFF
TRBV19 | CASSIGKSLYNEQFF
TRBV7-8 | CASSLVRGGGTKAFF
TRBV4-1 | CASSQWTGDHEAFF
TRBV10-3 | CAISESKREASQTAKNIQYF
TRBV6-1 | CASTDLSGVKGATGELFF
TRBV12-3/TRBV12-4 | CASSKTSGGSRDEQFF
TRBV7-9 | CASSPVRGNTGELFF
TRBV11-2 | CASSPRGGAETQYF
TRBV4-1 | CASSHSLTDTQYF
TRBV7-8 | CASSLASDGDTQYF
TRBV7-6 | CASSPDRSLTDTQYF
TRBV7-6 | CASSLAPGAEAFF
TRBV7-9 | CASSLEAGSGQPQHF
TRBV14 | CASSQVYGGDYNEQFF
TRBV7-6 | CASSLEAENTEAFF
TRBV6-2/TRBV6-3 | CASSWSPGQGNYGYTF
TRBV7-8 | CANSPRLGMDEAFF
TRBV6-5 | CASSYSRSFEAFF
TRBV15 | CATSDSGTQAGELFF
TRBV7-9 | CASSPPPERVRDKNIQYF
TRBV27 | CASSRPPAGGLNEQFF
TRBV19 | CGCGTGSTEAFF
TRBV20-1 | CSVTGTSFTDTQYF
TRBV6-1 | CASTQGKKSSYNSPLHF
TRBV6-1 | CASSEFGAVEAFF
TRBV27 | CASSLGGDGYGYTF
TRBV2 | CASSEFRGGTTDTQYF
TRBV4-2 | CASSPPAGTGDEKLFF
TRBV4-1 | CASSRPGYTEAFF
TRBV10-3 | CAISVDSTSTPNEQFF
TRBV5-1 | CASSFLTGGDGGYTF
TRBV12-3/TRBV12-4 | CASSEDPTLDEQYF
TRBV2 | CATLPGQGYPETQYF
TRBV28 | CASKGTGGSPLHF
TRBV19 | CASSIGGTVSMSYTF
TRBV5-6 | CASNLKSSYEQYF
TRBV12-3/TRBV12-4 | CASSRPRVDRANIQYF
TRBV27 | CASSSYSEFNEQFF
TRBV6-5 | CASSYFGQGEAFF
TRBV6-1 | CASSYDRAVSDEQFF
TRBV7-6 | CASKGSSGNTIYF
TRBV5-6 | CASSFGTAMNTEAFF
TRBV2 | CASSDLRTQGWELFF
TRBV27 | CASSLPGGGLSEQYF
TRBV7-6 | CASSLAGTGSGNTIYF
TRBV7-6 | CASSNRVRETQYF
TRBV28 | CASNPGGSRIEKLFF
TRBV6-2/TRBV6-3 | CASSTTGTGVIVAKNIQYF
TRBV6-6 | CASSSRGRDYNYGYTF
TRBV2 | CANSGAMEETQYF
TRBV7-9 | CASSPSRGRGQPQHF
TRBV4-3 | CASSQDLGIHGGETQYF
TRBV12-3/TRBV12-4 | CASSFMAGTSETQYF
TRBV7-9 | CASSEDSSGELFF
TRBV27 | CASSFGGRGYGYTF
TRBV7-9 | CASSPPGPDFGYTF
TRBV27 | CASSEDSDYNEQFF
TRBV6-6 | CASSPWDREFNEQYF